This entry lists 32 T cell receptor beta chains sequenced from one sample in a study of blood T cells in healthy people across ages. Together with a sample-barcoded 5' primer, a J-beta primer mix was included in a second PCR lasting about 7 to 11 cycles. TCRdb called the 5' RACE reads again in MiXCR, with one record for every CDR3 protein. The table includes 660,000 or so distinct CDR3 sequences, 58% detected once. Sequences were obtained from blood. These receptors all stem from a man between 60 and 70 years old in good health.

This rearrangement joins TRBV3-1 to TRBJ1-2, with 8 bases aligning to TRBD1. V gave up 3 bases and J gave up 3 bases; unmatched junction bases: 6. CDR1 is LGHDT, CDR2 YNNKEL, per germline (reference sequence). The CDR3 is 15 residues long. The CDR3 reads CASSQAGGWDYGYTF. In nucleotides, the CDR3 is TGTGCCAGCAGCCAGGCAGGGGGCTGGGACTATGGCTACACCTTC.

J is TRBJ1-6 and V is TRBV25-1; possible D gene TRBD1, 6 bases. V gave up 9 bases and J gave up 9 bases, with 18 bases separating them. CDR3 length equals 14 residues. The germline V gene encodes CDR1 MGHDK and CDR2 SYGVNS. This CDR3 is CASLGGASGSPLHF. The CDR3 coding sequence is TGTGCCAGTTTGGGGGGGGCGTCAGGTTCACCCCTCCACTTT.

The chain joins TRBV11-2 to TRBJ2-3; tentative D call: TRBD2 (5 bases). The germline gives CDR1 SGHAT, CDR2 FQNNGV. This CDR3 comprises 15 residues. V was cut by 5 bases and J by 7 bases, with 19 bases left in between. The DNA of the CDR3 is TGTGCCAGCAGCCCCCGCCGGGCGTCGGACTATACGCAGTATTTT. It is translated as CASSPRRASDYTQYF.

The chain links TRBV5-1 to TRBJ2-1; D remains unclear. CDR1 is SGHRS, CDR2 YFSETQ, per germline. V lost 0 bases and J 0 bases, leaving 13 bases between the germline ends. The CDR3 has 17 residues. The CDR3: CASSLVAKTSSYNEQFF. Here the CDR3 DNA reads TGCGCCAGCAGCTTGGTGGCCAAGACGAGCTCCTACAATGAGCAGTTCTTC.

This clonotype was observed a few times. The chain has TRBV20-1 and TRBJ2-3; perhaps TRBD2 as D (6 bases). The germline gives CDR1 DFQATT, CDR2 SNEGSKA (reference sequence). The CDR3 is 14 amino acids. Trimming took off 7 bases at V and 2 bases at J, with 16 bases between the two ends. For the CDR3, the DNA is TGCAGTGTTAACCCCTCGGGGGACACAGATACGCAGTATTTT. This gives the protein CSVNPSGDTDTQYF.

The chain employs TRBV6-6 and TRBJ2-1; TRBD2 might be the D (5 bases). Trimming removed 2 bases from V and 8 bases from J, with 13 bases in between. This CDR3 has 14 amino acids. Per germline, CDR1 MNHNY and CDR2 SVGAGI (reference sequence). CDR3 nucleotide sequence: TGTGCCAGCAGTTACGAGATAGCGCGAGATGAGCAGTTCTTC. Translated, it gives CASSYEIARDEQFF.

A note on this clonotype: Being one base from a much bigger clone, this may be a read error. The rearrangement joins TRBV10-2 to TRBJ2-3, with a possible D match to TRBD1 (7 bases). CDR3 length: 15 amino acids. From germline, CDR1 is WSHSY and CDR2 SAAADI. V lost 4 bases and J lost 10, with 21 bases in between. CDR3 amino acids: CASSGTKGAYSAQYF. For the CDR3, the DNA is TGCGCCAGCAGTGGGACTAAGGGGGCTTACTCGGCGCAGTATTTT.

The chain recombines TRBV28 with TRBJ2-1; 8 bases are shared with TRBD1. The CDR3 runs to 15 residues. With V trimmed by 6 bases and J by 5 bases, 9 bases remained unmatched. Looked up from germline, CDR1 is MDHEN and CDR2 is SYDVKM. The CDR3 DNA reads TGTGCCAGCAGGTATCCCGGGACAGGTAACAATGAGCAGTTCTTC. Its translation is CASRYPGTGNNEQFF.

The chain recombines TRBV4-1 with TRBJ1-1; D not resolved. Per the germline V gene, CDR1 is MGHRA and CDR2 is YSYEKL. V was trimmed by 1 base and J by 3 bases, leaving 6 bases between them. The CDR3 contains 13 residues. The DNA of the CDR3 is TGCGCCAGCAGCCAAGGGTTATACACTGAAGCTTTCTTT. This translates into CASSQGLYTEAFF.

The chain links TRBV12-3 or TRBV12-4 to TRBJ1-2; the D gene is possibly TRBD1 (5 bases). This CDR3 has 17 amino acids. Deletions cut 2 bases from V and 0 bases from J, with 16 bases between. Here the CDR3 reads CASSLFVEGPANYGYTF. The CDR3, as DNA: TGTGCCAGCAGTTTATTTGTCGAGGGGCCTGCTAACTATGGCTACACCTTC.

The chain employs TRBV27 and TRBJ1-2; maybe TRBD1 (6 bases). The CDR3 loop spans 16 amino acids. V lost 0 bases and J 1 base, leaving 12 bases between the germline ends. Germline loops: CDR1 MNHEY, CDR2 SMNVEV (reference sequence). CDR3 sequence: CASSLSGGGSNYGYTF. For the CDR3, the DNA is TGTGCCAGCAGTTTATCTGGTGGGGGCAGTAACTATGGCTACACCTTC.

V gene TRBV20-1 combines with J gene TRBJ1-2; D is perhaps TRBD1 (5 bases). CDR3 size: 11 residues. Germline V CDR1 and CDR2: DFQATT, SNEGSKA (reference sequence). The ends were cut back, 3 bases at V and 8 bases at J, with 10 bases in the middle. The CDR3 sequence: CSASRGEGYTF. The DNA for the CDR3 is TGCAGTGCTAGCCGAGGGGAGGGCTACACCTTC.

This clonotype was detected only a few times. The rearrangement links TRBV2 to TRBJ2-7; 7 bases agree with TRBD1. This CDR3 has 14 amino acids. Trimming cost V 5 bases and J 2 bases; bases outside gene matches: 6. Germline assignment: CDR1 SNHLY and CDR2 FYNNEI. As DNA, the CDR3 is TGTGCCAGCAGTTGGGACAGTATCACCTACGAGCAGTACTTC. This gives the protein CASSWDSITYEQYF.

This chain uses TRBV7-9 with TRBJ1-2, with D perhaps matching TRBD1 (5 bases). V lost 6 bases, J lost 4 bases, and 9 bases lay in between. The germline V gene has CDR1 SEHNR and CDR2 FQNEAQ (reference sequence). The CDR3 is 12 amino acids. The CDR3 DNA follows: TGTGCCAGCAGTCCAGGGTTCTATGGCTACACCTTC. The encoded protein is CASSPGFYGYTF.

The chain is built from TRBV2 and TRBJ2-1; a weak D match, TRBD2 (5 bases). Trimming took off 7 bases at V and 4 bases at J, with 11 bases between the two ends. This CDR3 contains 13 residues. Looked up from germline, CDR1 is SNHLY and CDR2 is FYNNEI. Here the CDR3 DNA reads TGTGCCAGCAACGGGGAAAGATACAATGAGCAGTTCTTC. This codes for CASNGERYNEQFF.

CDR3 DNA sequence: TGTGCCAGCAGTTTATTACCCAACAATGAGCAGTTCTTC. Its translation is CASSLLPNNEQFF. This chain links TRBV27 with TRBJ2-1, with D hard to call. This CDR3 has 13 amino acids. V lost 1 base, J lost 5 bases, and 6 bases lay in between. Germline V gene sequence: CDR1 MNHEY, CDR2 SMNVEV (reference sequence).

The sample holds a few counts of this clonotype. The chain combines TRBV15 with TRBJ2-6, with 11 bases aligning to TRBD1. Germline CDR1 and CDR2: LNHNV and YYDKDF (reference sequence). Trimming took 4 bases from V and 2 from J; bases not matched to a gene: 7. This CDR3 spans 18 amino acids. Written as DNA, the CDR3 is TGTGCCACCAGCACAGAGGACAGGGGGCAAACTGGGGCCAACGTCCTGACTTTC. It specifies CATSTEDRGQTGANVLTF.

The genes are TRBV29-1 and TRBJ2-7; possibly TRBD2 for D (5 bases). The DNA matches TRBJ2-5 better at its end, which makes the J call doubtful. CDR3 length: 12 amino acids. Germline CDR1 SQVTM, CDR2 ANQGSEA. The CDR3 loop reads CSTREPGETQYF. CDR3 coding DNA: TGCAGCACTCGGGAACCCGGGGAGACCCAGTACTTC.

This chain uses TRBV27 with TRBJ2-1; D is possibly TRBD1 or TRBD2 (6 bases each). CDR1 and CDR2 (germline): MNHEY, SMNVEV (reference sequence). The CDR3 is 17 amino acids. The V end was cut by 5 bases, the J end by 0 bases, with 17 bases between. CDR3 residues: CASSRNARGASYNEQFF. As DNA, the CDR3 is TGTGCCAGCAGTCGTAATGCTAGGGGGGCCTCCTACAATGAGCAGTTCTTC.

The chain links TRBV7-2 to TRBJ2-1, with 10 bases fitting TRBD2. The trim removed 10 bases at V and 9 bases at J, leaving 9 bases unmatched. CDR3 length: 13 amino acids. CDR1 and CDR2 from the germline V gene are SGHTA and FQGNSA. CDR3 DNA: TGTGCCACCCAAGCGGGGGGGCGGGGTGAGCAGTTCTTC. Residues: CATQAGGRGEQFF.

The CDR3 DNA reads as TGTGCCACCAGCACTCGGACAGGGGCAAGAACAGATACGCAGTATTTT. This translates into CATSTRTGARTDTQYF. This rearrangement joins TRBV15 to TRBJ2-3; 9 bases align to TRBD1. The CDR3 is 16 amino acids. Germline loops: CDR1 LNHNV, CDR2 YYDKDF (reference sequence). Losses at the gene ends were 4 bases for V and 3 bases for J; bases not matched to a gene: 8.

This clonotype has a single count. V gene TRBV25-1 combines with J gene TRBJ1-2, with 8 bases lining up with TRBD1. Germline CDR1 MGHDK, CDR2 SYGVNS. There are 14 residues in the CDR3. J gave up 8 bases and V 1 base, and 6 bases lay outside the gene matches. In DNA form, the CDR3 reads TGTGCCAGCAGTGAATGGGCAGGGGGCAGGGGCTACACCTTC. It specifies CASSEWAGGRGYTF.

The CDR3 protein is CASSPPWGEKYGYTF. The CDR3 nucleotides are TGTGCCAGCTCACCACCGTGGGGGGAAAAGTATGGCTACACCTTC. This rearrangement joins TRBV18 to TRBJ1-2; weak D call: TRBD1 (5 bases). The V end was cut by 0 bases, the J end by 5 bases, with 13 bases between. CDR1 is KGHSH and CDR2 is LQKENI in the germline V gene. The CDR3 is 15 amino acids. Looking up the rest from reference TRBV18 and TRBJ1-2 gives the full variable domain: NAGVMQNPRHLVRRRGQEARLRCSPMKGHSHVYWYRQLPEEGLKFMVYLQKENIIDESGMPKERFSAEFPKEGPSILRIQQVVRGDSAAYFCASSPPWGEKYGYTFGSGTRLTVV.

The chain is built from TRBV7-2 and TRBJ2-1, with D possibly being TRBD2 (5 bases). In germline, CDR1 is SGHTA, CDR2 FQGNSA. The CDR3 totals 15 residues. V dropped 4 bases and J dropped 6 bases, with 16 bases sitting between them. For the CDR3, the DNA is TGTGCCAGCAGCTGGGGAGTGGGCCAGGTCAATGAGCAGTTCTTC. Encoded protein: CASSWGVGQVNEQFF.

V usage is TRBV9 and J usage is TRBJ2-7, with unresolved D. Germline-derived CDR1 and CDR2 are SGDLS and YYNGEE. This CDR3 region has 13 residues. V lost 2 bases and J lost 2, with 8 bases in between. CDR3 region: CASSVTAPYEQYF. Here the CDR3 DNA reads TGTGCCAGCAGCGTTACGGCTCCCTACGAGCAGTACTTC.

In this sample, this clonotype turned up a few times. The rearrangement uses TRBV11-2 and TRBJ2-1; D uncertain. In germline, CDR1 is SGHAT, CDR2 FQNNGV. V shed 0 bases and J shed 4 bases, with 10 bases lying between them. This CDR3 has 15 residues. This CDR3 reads CASSLDSRPYNEQFF. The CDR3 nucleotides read TGTGCCAGCAGCTTAGATAGTCGGCCATACAATGAGCAGTTCTTC.

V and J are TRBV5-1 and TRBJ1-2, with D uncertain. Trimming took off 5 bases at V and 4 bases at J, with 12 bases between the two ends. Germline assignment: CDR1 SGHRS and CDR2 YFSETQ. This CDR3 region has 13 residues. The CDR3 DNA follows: TGCGCCAGCAGGGATGGGGATGCCTATGGCTACACCTTC. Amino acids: CASRDGDAYGYTF. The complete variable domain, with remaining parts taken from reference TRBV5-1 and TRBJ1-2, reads KAGVTQTPRYLIKTRGQQVTLSCSPISGHRSVSWYQQTPGQGLQFLFEYFSETQRNKGNFPGRFSGRQFSNSRSEMNVSTLELGDSALYLCASRDGDAYGYTFGSGTRLTVV.

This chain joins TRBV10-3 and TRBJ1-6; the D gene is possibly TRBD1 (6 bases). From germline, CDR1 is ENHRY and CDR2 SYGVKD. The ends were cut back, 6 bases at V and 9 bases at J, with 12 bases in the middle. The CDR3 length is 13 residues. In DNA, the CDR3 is TGTGCCATCAGGGGGGCCTCAGGTTCACCCCTCCACTTT. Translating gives CAIRGASGSPLHF.

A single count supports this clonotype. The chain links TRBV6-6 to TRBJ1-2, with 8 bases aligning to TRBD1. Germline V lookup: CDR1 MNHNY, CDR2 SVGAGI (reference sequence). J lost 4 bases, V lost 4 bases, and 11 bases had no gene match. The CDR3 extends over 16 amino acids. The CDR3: CASSCSPRTGIYGYTF. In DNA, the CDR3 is TGTGCCAGCAGTTGCAGCCCCAGGACAGGGATCTATGGCTACACCTTC.

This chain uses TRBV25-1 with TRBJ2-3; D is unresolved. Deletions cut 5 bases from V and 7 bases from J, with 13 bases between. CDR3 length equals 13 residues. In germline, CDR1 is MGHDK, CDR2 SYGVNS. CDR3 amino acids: CASSTRASYTQYF. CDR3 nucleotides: TGTGCCAGCAGTACACGGGCCTCTTATACGCAGTATTTT.

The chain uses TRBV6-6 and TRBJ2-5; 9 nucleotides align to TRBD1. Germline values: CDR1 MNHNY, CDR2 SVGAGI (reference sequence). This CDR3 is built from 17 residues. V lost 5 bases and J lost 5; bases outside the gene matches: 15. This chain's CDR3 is CASSTHRGPGNMETQYF. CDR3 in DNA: TGTGCCAGCAGTACCCACAGGGGGCCGGGAAACATGGAGACCCAGTACTTC.

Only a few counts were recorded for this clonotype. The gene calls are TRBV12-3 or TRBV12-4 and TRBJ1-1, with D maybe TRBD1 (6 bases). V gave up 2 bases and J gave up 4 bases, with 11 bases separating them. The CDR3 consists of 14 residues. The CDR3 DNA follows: TGTGCCAGCAGTTTACGGGGGGCGGGCACTGAAGCTTTCTTT. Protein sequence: CASSLRGAGTEAFF.